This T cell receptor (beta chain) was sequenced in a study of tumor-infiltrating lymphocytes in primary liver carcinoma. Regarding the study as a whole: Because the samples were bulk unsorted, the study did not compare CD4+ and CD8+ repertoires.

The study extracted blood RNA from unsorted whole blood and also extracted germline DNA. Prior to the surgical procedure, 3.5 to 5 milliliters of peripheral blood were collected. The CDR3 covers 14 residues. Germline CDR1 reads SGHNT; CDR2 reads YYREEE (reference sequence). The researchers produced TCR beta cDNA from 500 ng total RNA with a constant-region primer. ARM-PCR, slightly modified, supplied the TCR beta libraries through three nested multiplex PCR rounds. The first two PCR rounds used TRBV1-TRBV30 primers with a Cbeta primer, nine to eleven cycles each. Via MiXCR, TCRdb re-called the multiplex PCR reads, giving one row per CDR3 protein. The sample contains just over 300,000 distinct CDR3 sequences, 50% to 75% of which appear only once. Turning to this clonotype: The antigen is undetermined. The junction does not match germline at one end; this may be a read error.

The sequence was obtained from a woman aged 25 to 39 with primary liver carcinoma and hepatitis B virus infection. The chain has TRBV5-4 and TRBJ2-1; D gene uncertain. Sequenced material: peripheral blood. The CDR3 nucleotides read TGTGCCAGCAGCTTGTATAGCTCCTACAGTGAGCAGTTCTTT. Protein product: CASSLYSSYSEQFF.